The 24 T cell receptor beta chains listed next were all sequenced from one sample in a study of T cells in Graves' hyperthyroidism and ophthalmopathy. From RNA transcripts, TCR beta CDR3 regions were amplified. A set of HTBI primers served as the primers for a first-round RT-PCR of the TCR CDR3. Via MiXCR, TCRdb re-called the multiplex PCR reads, giving one row per CDR3 protein. The repertoire includes under 400,000 distinct CDR3 sequences, 16% of them detected once, and around 33% sits in the top ten. The material sequenced was blood. Source of these receptors: a man aged 30 to 39 with Graves' hyperthyroidism.

This clonotype appeared many times. The chain is built from TRBV20-1 and TRBJ2-3; TRBD2 agrees at 8 bases. This CDR3 has 13 amino acids. The ends lost 8 bases at V and 2 bases at J; junction bases unmatched: 6. CDR1 is DFQATT, CDR2 SNEGSKA, per germline (reference sequence). The CDR3 loop reads CSSGLAFTDTQYF. For the CDR3, the DNA is TGCAGTAGTGGACTAGCTTTCACAGATACGCAGTATTTT.

Points on this clonotype: Just one base apart from a much larger clone, this may be a read error. This chain joins TRBV6-2 or TRBV6-3 and TRBJ2-7; the D gene is possibly TRBD1 (6 bases). This CDR3 contains 13 residues. In germline, CDR1 is MNHEY, CDR2 SVGEGT. Trimming stripped 6 bases from V and 5 bases from J, with 14 bases between. Here the CDR3 reads CASRGASCNEQYF. The CDR3 nucleotides read TGTGCCAGCAGGGGGGCTTCCTGCAACGAGCAGTACTTC.

In its sample, this clonotype was seen many times. This chain uses TRBV7-9 with TRBJ2-2; D gene uncertain. This CDR3 is 14 amino acids long. The V and J ends lost 3 bases and 1 base respectively, with 6 bases between them. Germline V gene lookup returns CDR1 SEHNR and CDR2 FQNEAQ (reference sequence). This chain's CDR3 is CASSLVRNTGELFF. CDR3 DNA: TGTGCCAGCAGCTTGGTCAGGAACACCGGGGAGCTGTTTTTT.

This sequence joins TRBV5-1 and TRBJ2-2; D is ambiguous. With 4 bases removed from V and 6 bases from J, the gap between germline ends came to 25 bases. CDR3 length: 18 residues. Germline V CDR1 and CDR2: SGHRS, YFSETQ. This chain's CDR3 is CASSDLNRLEGSPGELFF. The DNA for the CDR3 is TGCGCCAGCAGCGACCTTAATAGGCTAGAAGGCTCCCCCGGGGAGCTGTTTTTT.

The sample holds many counts of this clonotype. V is TRBV12-3 or TRBV12-4 and J is TRBJ2-7; D is unresolved. The CDR3 has 15 residues. The ends were cut back, 5 bases at V and 6 bases at J, with 20 bases in the middle. CDR3 sequence reads: CASSPPVAHLGEQYF. The CDR3 DNA sequence: TGTGCCAGCAGTCCCCCGGTCGCGCATCTCGGCGAGCAGTACTTC.

The chain combines TRBV20-1 with TRBJ2-7; D ambiguous. The CDR3 sequence is 12 residues long. The V gene's germline CDR1 is DFQATT and CDR2 SNEGSKA (reference sequence). CDR3 sequence: CSGLSLGGEQYF. The CDR3 coding sequence is TGCAGCGGGCTTTCATTGGGCGGCGAGCAGTACTTC.

This clonotype was counted at least ten times. CDR3 sequence (DNA): TGTGCCAGCTCACGCGGGACAGTCTCCTACGAGCAGTACTTC. This translates into CASSRGTVSYEQYF. This sequence joins TRBV18 and TRBJ2-7; tentative D call: TRBD1 (7 bases). This CDR3 is built from 14 residues. V was shortened by 4 bases and J by 0 bases, with 10 bases between the two germline ends. CDR1 is KGHSH and CDR2 is LQKENI in the germline V gene. The whole variable domain, filled in from reference TRBV18 and TRBJ2-7, reads NAGVMQNPRHLVRRRGQEARLRCSPMKGHSHVYWYRQLPEEGLKFMVYLQKENIIDESGMPKERFSAEFPKEGPSILRIQQVVRGDSAAYFCASSRGTVSYEQYFGPGTRLTVT.

The V call is TRBV20-1, the J call TRBJ2-5; possibly TRBD2 for D (6 bases). Trimming cost V 3 bases and J 7 bases, with 15 bases left between them. This CDR3 region has 13 residues. Germline V gene lookup returns CDR1 DFQATT and CDR2 SNEGSKA (reference sequence). The CDR3 region has the DNA TGCAGTGCTAGTTCAGGGACTTTGAGGACCCAGTACTTC. Its translation is CSASSGTLRTQYF.

Many counts were recorded for this clonotype. The rearrangement links TRBV7-3 to TRBJ2-1; the match to TRBD2 covers 9 bases. V lost 2 bases to trimming and J lost 8 bases; unmatched junction nucleotides: 7. The CDR3 runs 15 residues. Germline V CDR1 and CDR2: SGHTA, FQGTGA. Here the CDR3 reads CASSLWGGRADEQFF. The CDR3 DNA follows: TGTGCCAGCAGCTTATGGGGCGGGAGGGCCGATGAGCAGTTCTTC.

This clonotype was recorded a few times. CDR3 nucleotide sequence: TGCGCCAGCAGTTTCAACGTCCAGTCTAACACTGAAGCTTTCTTT. Translation: CASSFNVQSNTEAFF. This chain connects TRBV5-1 to TRBJ1-1; unclear D gene. CDR3 length: 15 amino acids. V was cut by 5 bases and J by 2 bases, with 16 bases left in between. Germline CDR1 is SGHRS and CDR2 is YFSETQ.

This clonotype occurred a few times. This chain links TRBV20-1 with TRBJ2-3; a possible D gene is TRBD2 (7 bases). Germline CDR1 reads DFQATT; CDR2 reads SNEGSKA (reference sequence). This CDR3 has 13 amino acids. V was pared by 8 bases and J by 4 bases, with 16 bases between. CDR3 coding DNA: TGCAGTTTTCTAGAGGGGGGGGCAGATACGCAGTATTTT. Translating it yields CSFLEGGADTQYF.

This clonotype was found many times. This rearrangement joins TRBV2 to TRBJ2-1; 11 nucleotides match TRBD2. Germline trimming cut 8 bases from V and 5 bases from J; bases unmatched to any gene: 2. Germline CDR1 and CDR2: SNHLY and FYNNEI. The CDR3 spans 13 residues. The CDR3 spells CASGTSGNNEQFF. Here the CDR3 DNA reads TGTGCCAGCGGGACTAGCGGAAACAATGAGCAGTTCTTC.

This clonotype was recorded many times. This sequence joins TRBV6-1 and TRBJ2-3, with D maybe TRBD2 (6 bases). CDR3 length: 12 residues. The V end lost 7 bases, the J end lost 4 bases, and 9 bases lay between the germline ends. Germline V gives CDR1 MNHNS, CDR2 SASEGT. CDR3 sequence: CASKEGADTQYF. The CDR3 bases are TGTGCCAGCAAGGAGGGCGCAGATACGCAGTATTTT.

This clonotype was seen only a few times. The chain recombines TRBV5-1 with TRBJ2-1, with TRBD2 as a possible D gene (5 bases). This CDR3 is built from 13 residues. The germline V and J ends were trimmed by 0 bases and 9 bases, with 10 bases remaining between them. Germline values: CDR1 SGHRS, CDR2 YFSETQ. The CDR3 sequence is CASSLALGVEQFF. CDR3 DNA sequence: TGCGCCAGCAGCTTGGCTTTGGGAGTTGAGCAGTTCTTC.

This clonotype was seen repeatedly, ten times or more. The chain links TRBV5-6 to TRBJ2-2, with D unclear. Germline CDR1 SGHDT, CDR2 YYEEEE. The ends were cut back, 0 bases at V and 4 bases at J, with 7 bases in the middle. CDR3 length: 14 amino acids. The CDR3 region is CASSLALTTGELFF. DNA for the CDR3: TGTGCCAGCAGCTTGGCACTAACCACCGGGGAGCTGTTTTTT.

The chain is built from TRBV3-1 and TRBJ2-7; D is uncertain. The germline V gene has CDR1 LGHDT and CDR2 YNNKEL (reference sequence). The CDR3 sequence is 15 residues long. V lost 0 bases to trimming and J lost 2 bases, with 11 bases between them. CDR3 sequence reads: CASSQDHQRTYEQYF. Written as DNA, the CDR3 is TGTGCCAGCAGCCAAGATCACCAGCGAACCTACGAGCAGTACTTC.

This clonotype came up many times. V is TRBV28 and J is TRBJ2-5, with TRBD1 as a possible D gene (5 bases). The CDR3 spans 14 residues. V lost 10 bases to trimming and J lost 1 base, with 16 bases between them. The germline gives CDR1 MDHEN, CDR2 SYDVKM. CDR3 sequence: CAIRTGDSQETQYF. For the CDR3, the DNA is TGTGCCATCCGGACGGGTGACAGCCAAGAGACCCAGTACTTC.

This clonotype was observed a handful of times. The chain carries TRBV6-1 and TRBJ1-1; TRBD1 might be the D (5 bases). This CDR3 is 12 amino acids long. Germline assignment: CDR1 MNHNS and CDR2 SASEGT. V gave up 7 bases and J gave up 7 bases, with 13 bases separating them. The CDR3 region is CASIQRGGEAFF. In DNA form, the CDR3 reads TGTGCCAGCATCCAGCGGGGGGGTGAAGCTTTCTTT.

There are many counts of this clonotype. The J gene is TRBJ2-3, the V gene TRBV18, with 7 bases lining up with TRBD2. V trimming: 2 bases; J trimming: 6 bases; junction bases outside the gene matches: 8. Germline V gene data show CDR1 as KGHSH and CDR2 as LQKENI. The CDR3 is made up of 15 amino acids. This chain's CDR3 is CASSPTREGVDTQYF. The CDR3 bases are TGTGCCAGCTCACCAACGAGGGAGGGCGTGGATACGCAGTATTTT.

This clonotype occurred a few times. The chain has TRBV5-1 and TRBJ1-3; no definite D call. This CDR3 has 14 amino acids. From germline, CDR1 is SGHRS and CDR2 YFSETQ. The V end lost 4 bases, the J end lost 4 bases, and 12 bases lay between the germline ends. The CDR3 nucleotides are TGCGCCAGCAGCCCTACCTCGGGCGGAAACACCATATATTTT. This sequence encodes CASSPTSGGNTIYF.

The chain recombines TRBV19 with TRBJ1-2; the D gene is possibly TRBD1 (5 bases). Trimming stripped 6 bases from V and 4 bases from J, with 18 bases between. This CDR3 contains 15 residues. In germline, CDR1 is LNHDA, CDR2 SQIVND (reference sequence). Here the CDR3 reads CASRSGQGVSYGYTF. In DNA, the CDR3 is TGTGCCAGTAGATCGGGGCAGGGTGTGAGCTATGGCTACACCTTC.

The chain combines TRBV7-9 with TRBJ2-6; a weak D match, TRBD2 (7 bases). Trimming took off 11 bases at V and 2 bases at J, with 10 bases between the two ends. The CDR3 sequence is 13 residues long. Germline CDR1 reads SEHNR; CDR2 reads FQNEAQ (reference sequence). The CDR3: CAGGAPGANVLTF. The CDR3 nucleotides are TGTGCCGGGGGGGCCCCTGGGGCCAACGTCCTGACTTTC.

The chain joins TRBV27 to TRBJ2-2; weak D call: TRBD2 (5 bases). In germline, CDR1 is MNHEY, CDR2 SMNVEV (reference sequence). V was pared by 7 bases and J by 2 bases, with 14 bases between. The CDR3 length is 15 residues. The DNA for the CDR3 is TGTGCCAGCAAAGAGGGTAGGGTTAACACCGGGGAGCTGTTTTTT. Amino acid sequence: CASKEGRVNTGELFF.

V is TRBV6-5 and J is TRBJ2-5; D is possibly TRBD2 (5 bases). Trimming shortened V by 2 bases and J by 3 bases, and 10 bases separated the two germline ends. The CDR3 sequence is 14 residues long. Germline loops: CDR1 MNHEY, CDR2 SVGAGI. CDR3 sequence: CASSYLTSKETQYF. CDR3 coding DNA: TGTGCCAGCAGTTACCTAACTAGTAAAGAGACCCAGTACTTC.